The 7 T cell receptor beta chains listed next were all sequenced from one sample in a study of T cells in Graves' hyperthyroidism and ophthalmopathy. It was RNA transcripts that yielded the amplified TCR beta CDR3 regions. Primed by the HTBI set, a first-round RT-PCR was run on the TCR CDR3. TCRdb processed the multiplex PCR reads anew with MiXCR; each CDR3 protein has one entry. The sample holds approximately 600,000 distinct CDR3 sequences; about 17% are singletons and the top ten take around 3.9%. The material sequenced was blood. The receptors were gathered from a woman aged 30 to 39 with Graves' hyperthyroidism.

The table lists this clonotype with many counts. The chain uses TRBV28 and TRBJ2-5, with 10 bases aligning to TRBD1. Unmatched junction bases numbered 8, after V lost 5 bases and J lost 2 bases. The CDR3 is 16 residues long. Germline loops: CDR1 MDHEN, CDR2 SYDVKM. This CDR3 reads CASSLGTGVTQETQYF. The CDR3 region has the DNA TGTGCCAGCAGTCTTGGGACAGGGGTGACTCAAGAGACCCAGTACTTC.

The chain links TRBV5-1 to TRBJ2-5; TRBD1 is a possible D gene (5 bases). V was clipped by 4 bases and J by 0 bases, with 10 bases between them. The CDR3 is 14 residues long. CDR1 and CDR2 from the germline V gene are SGHRS and YFSETQ. The CDR3 reads CASSPIRDQETQYF. The CDR3 DNA follows: TGCGCCAGCAGCCCCATCAGGGACCAAGAGACCCAGTACTTC.

This clonotype was detected a few times. The gene calls are TRBV20-1 and TRBJ2-1; TRBD2 matches 11 bases. The CDR3 is made up of 14 amino acids. J was trimmed by 7 bases and V by 2 bases; bases with no gene match: 4. Germline values: CDR1 DFQATT, CDR2 SNEGSKA (reference sequence). The CDR3 loop reads CSARWLAGGNEQFF. As DNA, the CDR3 is TGCAGTGCTAGATGGCTAGCGGGAGGAAATGAGCAGTTCTTC.

The V and J genes are TRBV4-2 and TRBJ1-5; TRBD1 aligns across 9 bases. Germline CDR1 reads LGHNA; CDR2 reads YNFKEQ. This CDR3 is built from 16 residues. Losses at the gene ends were 1 base for V and 3 bases for J; bases not matched to a gene: 4. The CDR3 nucleotides are TGTGCCAGCAGCCAAGGGTGGACAGGGGACAATCAGCCCCAGCATTTT. It specifies CASSQGWTGDNQPQHF.

This clonotype was counted ten times or more. The CDR3 bases are TGTGCCAGCAGTTTGCGGGACTGGCAAGAGACCCAGTACTTC. It specifies CASSLRDWQETQYF. This chain connects TRBV28 to TRBJ2-5; possible D gene TRBD2, 6 bases. This CDR3 contains 14 residues. The V gene lost 3 bases and the J gene lost 2 bases, with 10 bases spanning the gap. In germline, CDR1 is MDHEN, CDR2 SYDVKM.

This clonotype appeared many times. The genes are TRBV7-3 and TRBJ2-3, with a weak D call TRBD2 (6 bases). The CDR3 loop spans 15 amino acids. Germline V lookup: CDR1 SGHTA, CDR2 FQGTGA. The germline V and J ends were trimmed by 0 bases and 1 base, with 8 bases remaining between them. The CDR3: CASSLTRDRTDTQYF. The CDR3 nucleotides read TGTGCCAGCAGCTTAACGCGGGACCGCACAGATACGCAGTATTTT. The variable domain in full, completed from reference TRBV7-3 and TRBJ2-3, reads GAGVSQTPSNKVTEKGKYVELRCDPISGHTALYWYRQSLGQGPEFLIYFQGTGAADDSGLPNDRFFAVRPEGSVSTLKIQRTERGDSAVYLCASSLTRDRTDTQYFGPGTRLTVL.

This clonotype has ten or more counts. This sequence joins TRBV6-1 and TRBJ2-7; D might be TRBD1 (5 bases). CDR3 size: 11 residues. V was pared by 5 bases and J by 6 bases, with 8 bases between. Per the germline V gene, CDR1 is MNHNS and CDR2 is SASEGT. The CDR3 DNA follows: TGTGCCAGCAGTTTCAGGGCCGAGCAGTACTTC. This codes for CASSFRAEQYF.